This is a list of T cell receptor beta chains from one sample in a study of cytomegalovirus exposure and HLA in healthy donors. Data came from immunoSEQ multiplex PCR; TCRdb stores just in-frame clones and leaves some out. In the table there are 180,000 or so clones, over 75% of which are singletons. The sample consisted of PBMCs. The receptors originated from a man between 18 and 35 years old in good health and CMV-seropositive. Each CDR3 is given with its conserved first and last residue. A D gene is named only where the DNA matches it firmly. Clone size is not always given. Where it is, it says once, few, many or a class for expanded clones.

TRBV15	TRBD1	TRBJ2-7	-	TGTGCCACCAGCAGAGAGGGACAGGGCTACGAGCAGTACTTC	CATSREGQGYEQYF
TRBV9	TRBD2	TRBJ2-3	-	TGTGCCAGCAGCCACCCCCTAGCGGGGGGGCCAGATACGCAGTATTTT	CASSHPLAGGPDTQYF
TRBV18	-	TRBJ2-7	few	TGTGCCAGCTCACCACGGAGACAGAGTTCCTACGAGCAGTACTTC	CASSPRRQSSYEQYF
TRBV19	TRBD2	TRBJ2-5	-	TGTGCCAGTAGTATGACTAGCGGCGACCAAGAGACCCAGTACTTC	CASSMTSGDQETQYF
TRBV18	-	TRBJ1-1	-	TGTGCCAGCTCCGGGGAATTCACTGAAGCTTTCTTT	CASSGEFTEAFF
TRBV4-1	-	TRBJ1-1	-	TGCGCCAGCAGCCAAGCCCGGCGCGAGACAGGCATGAACACTGAAGCTTTCTTT	CASSQARRETGMNTEAFF
TRBV6-5	-	TRBJ2-7	few	TGTGCCAGCAGTTACAGGGGTGTACAATTAAACTACGAGCAGTACTTC	CASSYRGVQLNYEQYF
TRBV2	TRBD1	TRBJ2-3	-	TGTGCCAGATTTGGACAGGATACTAGCACAGATACGCAGTATTTT	CARFGQDTSTDTQYF
TRBV10-2	-	TRBJ2-1	few	TGCGCCACCCGGACTCTTACCTACAATGAGCAGTTCTTC	CATRTLTYNEQFF
TRBV4-2	TRBD2	TRBJ2-1	-	TGTGCCAGCAGCCAAGCACAAGCGGGGGGGCCAGATGAGCAGTTCTTC	CASSQAQAGGPDEQFF
TRBV2	TRBD1	TRBJ2-7	-	TGTGCCAGCAGTGTAACCCCGGGACAGGTCAACTACGAGCAGTACTTC	CASSVTPGQVNYEQYF
TRBV7-2	-	TRBJ2-1	-	TGTGCCAGCAGCTTAATCGCGGGGTTTGGCTACAATGAGCAGTTCTTC	CASSLIAGFGYNEQFF
TRBV7-9	-	TRBJ2-5	-	TGTGCCAGCAGCTCGGGTAGGGGTCAAGAGACCCAGTACTTC	CASSSGRGQETQYF
TRBV21-1	-	TRBJ1-2	-	TGTGCCAGCAGCAGGGAGGGGAACTATGGCTACACCTTC	CASSREGNYGYTF
TRBV4-2	-	TRBJ2-3	-	TGTGCCAGCAGCCAAAGGGGCGGGAACACAGATACGCAGTATTTT	CASSQRGGNTDTQYF
TRBV12-5	TRBD1	TRBJ1-5	-	TGTGCTAGTGGTTCCGCCGGGACAGCTAGCAATCAGCCCCAGCATTTT	CASGSAGTASNQPQHF
TRBV5-1	-	TRBJ2-2	-	TGCGCCAGCAGCTCAACAGGGAAACGCACCGGGGAGCTGTTTTTT	CASSSTGKRTGELFF
TRBV27	-	TRBJ2-7	-	TGTGCCAGCAGTTTAGAGGCAGGGGATTACTACGAGCAGTACTTC	CASSLEAGDYYEQYF
TRBV5-1	TRBD1	TRBJ1-5	-	TGCGCCAGCAGCTTGGACGGACAGGGTGTGGGGCAGCCCCAGCATTTT	CASSLDGQGVGQPQHF
TRBV5-1	-	TRBJ2-5	-	TGCGCCAGCAGCCCAACCCAGGGGAGTAGTAGGGAGACCCAGTACTTC	CASSPTQGSSRETQYF
TRBV18	-	TRBJ2-3	-	TGTGCCAGCTCACCGTCGACAGGTTCGGATACGCAGTATTTT	CASSPSTGSDTQYF
TRBV19	TRBD1	TRBJ2-5	-	TGTGCCAGTAGTATAGATGGGGGCACAGGGGAAGAGACCCAGTACTTC	CASSIDGGTGEETQYF
TRBV7-2	TRBD1	TRBJ1-6	-	TGTGCCAGCAGCCAAAAGCCGGGACAGTATAATTCACCCCTCCACTTT	CASSQKPGQYNSPLHF
TRBV10-1	TRBD2	TRBJ2-3	few	TGCGCCAGCAGTGAGACCAAGCGCCGGGGGGGCGGCACAGATACGCAGTATTTT	CASSETKRRGGGTDTQYF